Listed below are T cell receptor beta chains from one sample, sequenced in a study of PD-1 blockade in mismatch repair-deficient tumors. Here immunoSEQ multiplex PCR was the method, and the copy in TCRdb shows in-frame clones only, minus some. The table has some 120,000 clones, 88% seen once. The source was peripheral blood, collected approximately 69 weeks after starting pembrolizumab. The receptors originated from an adult with mismatch repair-deficient cancer. Both conserved end residues are part of each CDR3. D genes are given only for firm matches. Size values are once, few and many counts, or a class for expanded clones, and some rows have none.

v_call: TRBV5-4; clone_size: NA; d_call: TRBD2; j_call: TRBJ2-7; cdr3_nt: TGTGCCAGCAGCTTGGGAGGGACTAGCCACGAGCAGTACTTC; cdr3_aa: CASSLGGTSHEQYF
v_call: TRBV19; clone_size: once; d_call: NA; j_call: TRBJ2-7; cdr3_nt: TGTGCCAGTAGTATAGTTTTAGGCGGCTACGAGCAGTACTTC; cdr3_aa: CASSIVLGGYEQYF
v_call: TRBV29-1; clone_size: NA; d_call: NA; j_call: TRBJ2-1; cdr3_nt: TGCAGCGTTGGCGGGAATGAGCAGTTCTTC; cdr3_aa: CSVGGNEQFF
v_call: TRBV11-2; clone_size: once; d_call: NA; j_call: TRBJ2-7; cdr3_nt: TGTGCCAGCAGCTTATCCCCCTCCTACGAGCAGTACTTC; cdr3_aa: CASSLSPSYEQYF
v_call: TRBV11-2; clone_size: NA; d_call: NA; j_call: TRBJ1-2; cdr3_nt: TGTGCCAGCAGCTCCGGACTGAACTATGGCTACACCTTC; cdr3_aa: CASSSGLNYGYTF
v_call: TRBV7-2; clone_size: NA; d_call: NA; j_call: TRBJ2-7; cdr3_nt: TGTGCCAGCAGCTTATGGACTCAGCGGGCCCACGAGCAGTACTTC; cdr3_aa: CASSLWTQRAHEQYF
v_call: TRBV13; clone_size: NA; d_call: NA; j_call: TRBJ2-3; cdr3_nt: TGTGCCAGCAGTCACAGCACAGATACGCAGTATTTT; cdr3_aa: CASSHSTDTQYF
v_call: TRBV11-3; clone_size: NA; d_call: TRBD2; j_call: TRBJ2-1; cdr3_nt: TGTGCCAGCAGCTCGCGCGGGAGCGCCTACAATGAGCAGTTCTTC; cdr3_aa: CASSSRGSAYNEQFF
v_call: TRBV18; clone_size: few; d_call: NA; j_call: TRBJ1-5; cdr3_nt: TGTGCCAGCTCACCCATATATAGCAATCAGCCCCAGCATTTT; cdr3_aa: CASSPIYSNQPQHF
v_call: TRBV5-6; clone_size: once; d_call: NA; j_call: TRBJ2-5; cdr3_nt: TGTGCCAGCAGCTTAGGGGAAAGGGAGACCCAGTACTTC; cdr3_aa: CASSLGERETQYF
v_call: TRBV27; clone_size: NA; d_call: TRBD1; j_call: TRBJ2-3; cdr3_nt: TGTGCCAGCAGTCCTCGGGACAGCAAAGATACGCAGTATTTT; cdr3_aa: CASSPRDSKDTQYF
v_call: TRBV29-1; clone_size: NA; d_call: NA; j_call: TRBJ1-1; cdr3_nt: TGCAGCGGGGCGGCCGGGGTTGAAGCTTTCTTT; cdr3_aa: CSGAAGVEAFF
v_call: TRBV5-1; clone_size: NA; d_call: TRBD1; j_call: TRBJ1-3; cdr3_nt: TGCGCCAGCAGCTTGGTTCCGGACAGGGTAAACTCTGGAAACACCATATATTTT; cdr3_aa: CASSLVPDRVNSGNTIYF
v_call: TRBV4-2; clone_size: NA; d_call: TRBD1; j_call: TRBJ1-5; cdr3_nt: TGTGCCAGCAGCCAATTACAGGGGGCGGGTAGCAATCAGCCCCAGCATTTT; cdr3_aa: CASSQLQGAGSNQPQHF